This T cell receptor (beta chain) stems from a study of beta chain features in type 1 diabetes. Every donor provided one heparinised blood draw, which averaged about 110 mL. Cell sorting via CD45RO/CCR7/CD25/CD127/CD95/CD27 was performed to obtain CD4+ naive, central memory, regulatory and stem cell-like memory cells. This clone was seen a handful of times. Expressed TCRB transcripts were sequenced after all isolated RNA was converted to cDNA. The method was immunoSEQ multiplex PCR; TCRdb's version includes in-frame clones alone and lacks a portion of them. The sample contains approximately 200,000 clones, around 9.6% of which appear only once. The CDR3 length is 14 residues. In germline, CDR1 is SEHNR, CDR2 FQNEAQ (reference sequence). Trimming removed 1 base from V and 4 bases from J; junction bases left unmatched: 2.

V is TRBV7-9 and J is TRBJ1-2; 8 nucleotides align to TRBD1. The source material was naive CD4+ T cells from blood. The receptor was derived from a woman aged 18-29 years in good health. The CDR3 protein is CASSLGDRGYGYTF. DNA of the CDR3: TGTGCCAGCAGCTTAGGAGACAGGGGCTATGGCTACACCTTC.